A single sample gave rise to the 26 T cell receptor beta chains below, sequenced in a study of vaccination and CD4 T cells after COVID-19. No antigen is known for these receptors. CD4+ T cells that had been cultured provided DNA sequenced with the Oncomine TCR Beta short-read assay. TCRdb recomputed calls from the PCR reads with MiXCR, one row per CDR3 protein. The data hold about 12,000 distinct CDR3 sequences, with 40% to 55% observed a single time. The treatment: roughly 10-day PBMC culture with coronavirus spike peptide pools or control peptides (ViraFEST assay). Specimen: CD4+ T cells from blood, cultured in vitro. These receptor sequences come from a human donor who had recovered from COVID-19.

V and J are TRBV10-1 and TRBJ1-5, with D unresolved. The germline V gene encodes CDR1 WNHNN and CDR2 SYGVQD (reference sequence). The CDR3 totals 14 residues. Trimming took 2 bases from V and 5 from J, leaving 10 bases between them. The CDR3 spells CASSEERADQPQHF. The DNA of the CDR3 is TGCGCCAGCAGTGAGGAACGGGCAGATCAGCCCCAGCATTTT.

The chain combines TRBV9 with TRBJ2-5; 9 bases are a match to TRBD2. V shed 0 bases and J 5 bases; nucleotides not matched to a gene: 8. Looked up from germline, CDR1 is SGDLS and CDR2 is YYNGEE. The length of the CDR3 is 16 residues. CDR3 sequence: CASSVGAGGARETQYF. CDR3 in DNA: TGTGCCAGCAGCGTAGGGGCGGGGGGGGCGAGGGAGACCCAGTACTTC.

The chain uses TRBV20-1 and TRBJ1-5; no reliable D call. Between the trimmed V and J ends, which lost 3 bases and 4 bases, there was a span of 10 bases. The germline gives CDR1 DFQATT, CDR2 SNEGSKA (reference sequence). The length of the CDR3 is 13 residues. The CDR3 spells CSASEGVNQPQHF. CDR3 in DNA: TGCAGTGCTAGTGAGGGTGTGAATCAGCCCCAGCATTTT.

This clonotype turned up a few times. J is TRBJ1-2 and V is TRBV29-1; D might be TRBD1 (6 bases). The CDR3 runs to 13 residues. V gave up 5 bases and J gave up 12 bases, with 22 bases separating them. CDR1 and CDR2 from the germline V gene are SQVTM and ANQGSEA. The CDR3 DNA sequence: TGCAGCGTTAACAGGGCTTGGAACTCCCAAGACACCTTC. Protein sequence: CSVNRAWNSQDTF.

The V gene is TRBV2, the J gene TRBJ2-1, with 9 bases lining up with TRBD2. Germline CDR1 is SNHLY and CDR2 is FYNNEI. After removal of 4 bases from V and 5 bases from J, the junction contained 9 bases not matched to a gene. The CDR3 contains 16 residues. CDR3 sequence: CASSALGGGRDNEQFF. The CDR3 nucleotides read TGTGCCAGCAGTGCCTTGGGGGGCGGGAGGGACAATGAGCAGTTCTTC.

The chain links TRBV19 to TRBJ1-5; a possible D gene is TRBD1 (5 bases). Trimming removed 0 bases at V and 6 bases at J, with 12 bases between. The germline CDR1 and CDR2 sequences are LNHDA and SQIVND (reference sequence). This CDR3 is built from 15 residues. CDR3 in amino acids: CASSIDHQGGQPQHF. CDR3 in DNA: TGTGCCAGTAGTATAGATCACCAGGGCGGTCAGCCCCAGCATTTT. The full variable domain, in which reference TRBV19 and TRBJ1-5 provide the parts outside the CDR3, is DGGITQSPKYLFRKEGQNVTLSCEQNLNHDAMYWYRQDPGQGLRLIYYSQIVNDFQKGDIAEGYSVSREKKESFPLTVTSAQKNPTAFYLCASSIDHQGGQPQHFGDGTRLSIL.

This chain uses TRBV7-3 with TRBJ2-1, with no clear D. Germline loops: CDR1 SGHTA, CDR2 FQGTGA. The CDR3 length is 16 residues. With 0 bases removed from V and 7 bases from J, the gap between germline ends came to 16 bases. The CDR3 here is CASSLTIPGPKNEQFF. Here the CDR3 DNA reads TGTGCCAGCAGCTTAACTATTCCGGGCCCCAAGAATGAGCAGTTCTTC.

This clonotype is judged medium-sized. V and J are TRBV15 and TRBJ1-3; D gene unclear. This CDR3 is 13 amino acids long. Germline V gene data show CDR1 as LNHNV and CDR2 as YYDKDF (reference sequence). V was clipped by 3 bases and J by 5 bases, with 8 bases between them. CDR3 nucleotides: TGTGCCACCAGCAGGGGAGAGCGAAACACCATATATTTT. Residues: CATSRGERNTIYF.

In its sample, this clonotype is medium-sized (0.01 to 0.1%). J is TRBJ1-5 and V is TRBV15; D call uncertain. Germline lookup yields CDR1 LNHNV and CDR2 YYDKDF (reference sequence). The V end lost 0 bases, the J end lost 7 bases, and 7 bases lay between the germline ends. This CDR3 is 13 amino acids long. The CDR3 DNA is TGTGCCACCAGCAGAGATAGGGCACAGCCCCAGCATTTT. Its translation: CATSRDRAQPQHF.

By sample share, this clonotype is medium-sized. This rearrangement joins TRBV20-1 to TRBJ2-1; 10 bases line up with TRBD2. The junction had 14 bases not matched to a gene; V was cut back by 6 bases and J by 9 bases. This CDR3 is 15 amino acids long. Germline CDR1 and CDR2: DFQATT and SNEGSKA (reference sequence). The CDR3 here is CSAPDQRGGLPEQFF. The CDR3, as DNA: TGCAGTGCCCCCGACCAGCGGGGGGGCCTGCCTGAGCAGTTCTTC.

The rearrangement links TRBV9 to TRBJ1-5, with D tentatively TRBD1 (6 bases). V gave up 6 bases and J gave up 2 bases, with 15 bases separating them. The CDR3 loop spans 15 amino acids. Germline loops: CDR1 SGDLS, CDR2 YYNGEE. For the CDR3, the DNA is TGTGCCAGCAACCCCGACGGGGGGCGCAATCAGCCCCAGCATTTT. Translating gives CASNPDGGRNQPQHF.

The V and J genes are TRBV19 and TRBJ1-2, with TRBD1 matching 8 bases. Per germline, CDR1 LNHDA and CDR2 SQIVND (reference sequence). This CDR3 region has 16 residues. V lost 6 bases to trimming and J lost 4 bases; unmatched junction nucleotides: 13. The CDR3 sequence: CASSMGSDRASYGYTF. Here the CDR3 DNA reads TGTGCCAGTAGCATGGGTTCGGACAGGGCCTCCTATGGCTACACCTTC.

As regards this clonotype: An end of the junction does not agree with germline; a read error may underlie this. The V call is TRBV27, the J call TRBJ1-1; D is uncertain. Looked up from germline, CDR1 is MNHEY and CDR2 is SMNVEV (reference sequence). The CDR3 totals 13 residues. The CDR3 protein is CASSGTLNTKAFF. CDR3 in DNA: TGTGCCAGCAGTGGCACCCTGAACACTAAAGCTTTCTTT.

Regarding this clonotype: This sequence may be a read error, since a much larger clone differs from it by one base. CDR3 residues: CPSSPAGRVGTDTQYF. The CDR3, as DNA: TGTCCCAGCTCCCCCGCCGGTAGAGTGGGAACAGATACGCAGTATTTT. The chain has TRBV18 and TRBJ2-3; no definite D call. CDR1 and CDR2 from the germline V gene are KGHSH and LQKENI. The CDR3 runs 16 residues.

This chain links TRBV24-1 with TRBJ2-3; D uncertain. Germline V lookup: CDR1 KGHDR, CDR2 SFDVKD. CDR3 size: 13 residues. Between the trimmed V and J ends, which lost 2 bases and 2 bases, there was a span of 4 bases. The CDR3 spells CATSDSFTDTQYF. CDR3 bases: TGTGCCACCAGTGATTCTTTCACAGATACGCAGTATTTT.

This clonotype was observed a handful of times. This rearrangement joins TRBV7-2 to TRBJ1-3; possible D gene TRBD1, 6 bases. Germline V lookup: CDR1 SGHTA, CDR2 FQGNSA. This CDR3 is built from 15 residues. Deletions cut 3 bases from V and 1 base from J, with 10 bases between. CDR3 nucleotide sequence: TGTGCCAGCAGCTTGACACAGGGATCTGGAAACACCATATATTTT. Translating gives CASSLTQGSGNTIYF.

The chain joins TRBV10-3 to TRBJ2-1; 8 bases match TRBD2. The germline V gene has CDR1 ENHRY and CDR2 SYGVKD. V lost 0 bases, J lost 8 bases, and 9 bases stayed unmatched. This CDR3 spans 16 amino acids. CDR3 region: CAISESAGLVSHEQFF. The CDR3 DNA reads as TGTGCCATCAGTGAGTCCGCGGGACTAGTTTCCCATGAGCAGTTCTTC.

This clonotype was seen only a few times. The V and J genes are TRBV2 and TRBJ1-1, with 10 bases fitting TRBD1. The length of the CDR3 is 15 residues. CDR1 is SNHLY, CDR2 FYNNEI, per germline. V shed 6 bases and J 7 bases; nucleotides not matched to a gene: 11. The CDR3 reads CASSQETGGAGEAFF. In DNA, the CDR3 is TGTGCCAGCAGCCAGGAGACAGGGGGCGCGGGTGAAGCTTTCTTT.

V gene TRBV2 combines with J gene TRBJ1-5, with D hard to call. Trimming pared 4 bases from V and 7 bases from J, leaving 14 bases between. CDR3 length: 14 amino acids. Germline loops: CDR1 SNHLY, CDR2 FYNNEI. The CDR3, as DNA: TGTGCCAGCAGTGCTTTTGTTGGGAGCCAGCCCCAGCATTTT. Its translation: CASSAFVGSQPQHF.

The chain employs TRBV28 and TRBJ2-2; D perhaps matches TRBD2 (5 bases). The ends were cut back, 3 bases at V and 6 bases at J, with 5 bases in the middle. Per germline, CDR1 MDHEN and CDR2 SYDVKM. The CDR3 is 12 amino acids. CDR3 coding DNA: TGTGCCAGCAGTTTGAGGGCCGGGGAGCTGTTTTTT. This encodes CASSLRAGELFF.

The chain links TRBV12-3 or TRBV12-4 to TRBJ1-2, with D possibly matching TRBD1 (5 bases). CDR3 size: 18 residues. V lost 1 base and J lost 0, with 18 bases in between. The CDR3 DNA follows: TGTGCCAGCAGTTTAGAGGGGCACGGCTTCTCAGCTAACTATGGCTACACCTTC. It is translated as CASSLEGHGFSANYGYTF.

In its sample, this clonotype was seen a few times. V is TRBV12-3 or TRBV12-4 and J is TRBJ1-6; 9 bases match TRBD1. The CDR3 spans 14 residues. V lost 5 bases and J lost 7; bases outside the gene matches: 3. The CDR3 sequence is CASSPGQGNSPLHF. The CDR3 bases are TGTGCCAGCAGTCCGGGACAGGGCAATTCACCCCTCCACTTT.

This clonotype was found once. The chain employs TRBV12-3 or TRBV12-4 and TRBJ2-7, with 8 bases identical to TRBD2. This CDR3 contains 15 residues. J lost 0 bases, V lost 2 bases, and 3 bases had no gene match. The CDR3: CASSLLGLGSYEQYF. The CDR3 DNA follows: TGTGCCAGCAGTTTATTGGGACTAGGCTCCTACGAGCAGTACTTC.

This sequence joins TRBV7-8 and TRBJ1-5; D is unresolved. CDR3 length: 17 amino acids. In germline, CDR1 is SGHVS, CDR2 FQNEAQ. V dropped 2 bases and J dropped 1 base, with 15 bases sitting between them. The CDR3 is CASSLSAGRRSNQPQHF. In DNA form, the CDR3 reads TGTGCCAGCAGCTTATCAGCTGGCAGGCGGAGCAATCAGCCCCAGCATTTT.

This chain uses TRBV6-1 with TRBJ2-3, with 7 positions matching TRBD2. Losses at the gene ends were 6 bases for V and 1 base for J; bases not matched to a gene: 7. The germline CDR1 and CDR2 sequences are MNHNS and SASEGT. This CDR3 region has 15 residues. Here the CDR3 reads CASRPSLAGTDTQYF. For the CDR3, the DNA is TGTGCCAGCAGACCCAGTCTAGCGGGCACAGATACGCAGTATTTT.

This chain connects TRBV4-2 to TRBJ1-2; a weak D match, TRBD1 (5 bases). The CDR3 is 14 amino acids. Trimming took off 0 bases at V and 5 bases at J, with 10 bases between the two ends. The germline CDR1 and CDR2 sequences are LGHNA and YNFKEQ. CDR3 DNA: TGTGCCAGCAGCCAAGAGCGGGACGGATATGGCTACACCTTC. This codes for CASSQERDGYGYTF.